The present TCR beta chain was sequenced within a study of type 1 regulatory T cells. The overall study: T-allo10 is an in vitro-generated, Tr1-enriched CD4 T cell product specific for alloantigen. Study-wide results and limits: Tr1 cells had a more restricted TCR repertoire than non-Tr1 cells.

About this clonotype itself: Its cognate antigen is unknown.

Germline V gives CDR1 DFQATT, CDR2 SNEGSKA (reference sequence). The CDR3 length is 15 residues. The J segment lost 4 bases and the V segment lost 0 bases, leaving 7 bases of the junction unmatched. Each CDR3 protein is one row after TCRdb ran MiXCR on the reads. The sample carries tens of thousands of distinct CDR3 sequences, 60% to 65% recorded once. Sequencing was done on a sample of cultured non-Tr1 T cells, either the whole culture or a sorted T cell fraction (not recorded which). The clonotype was recovered from a human donor in good health. The rearrangement joins TRBV20-1 to TRBJ2-7; 9 positions agree with TRBD2. The CDR3 bases are TGCAGTGCTAGAGATCAAAGGACTAGCGTTTACGAGCAGTACTTC. Its protein product is CSARDQRTSVYEQYF.